These T cell receptor beta chains were read from a single sample in a study of Tregs in tolerant kidney transplant recipients. Sequencing was performed with immunoSEQ multiplex PCR; in TCRdb, only in-frame clones are kept and a portion is missing. The sample lists around 31,000 clones, approximately 80% occurring once. For these receptors, no antigen is known. Sequenced input: Tregs from blood cultured with allogeneic cells. These receptors all come from a human donor in good health. The CDR3 runs from the conserved cysteine through the conserved F or W. The order of the fields is D gene, J gene, clone size, V gene, CDR3 protein, CDR3 DNA. A D gene is named only where the DNA matches it firmly. The size entry is marked missing in some rows and otherwise reads once, few, many or a size class.

D: TRBD2
J: TRBJ2-1
size: NA
V: TRBV14
CDR3: CASTKQIGTSGDEQFF
DNA: TGTGCCAGCACCAAACAGATAGGGACTAGCGGGGATGAGCAGTTCTTC

D: NA
J: TRBJ2-5
size: NA
V: TRBV6-5
CDR3: CATLAGETQYF
DNA: TGTGCCACCCTGGCGGGCGAGACCCAGTACTTC

D: TRBD2
J: TRBJ2-5
size: NA
V: TRBV10-3
CDR3: CAISPGLAGTGFGETQYF
DNA: TGTGCCATCAGTCCGGGACTAGCGGGGACCGGTTTTGGGGAGACCCAGTACTTC

D: TRBD2
J: TRBJ2-3
size: NA
V: TRBV4-1
CDR3: CASSRMGLLTDTQYF
DNA: TGCGCCAGCAGCCGTATGGGACTACTCACAGATACGCAGTATTTT

D: TRBD2
J: TRBJ2-7
size: NA
V: TRBV9
CDR3: CASSVGLAGYEQYF
DNA: TGTGCCAGCAGCGTGGGACTAGCGGGTTACGAGCAGTACTTC

D: TRBD2
J: TRBJ2-3
size: NA
V: TRBV5-1
CDR3: CASSPRGGTDTQYF
DNA: TGCGCCAGCAGCCCCCGGGGGGGTACAGATACGCAGTATTTT

D: NA
J: TRBJ2-2
size: few
V: TRBV4-2
CDR3: CASSQEGPPAPGELFF
DNA: TGTGCCAGCAGCCAAGAAGGGCCGCCGGCCCCCGGGGAGCTGTTTTTT

D: NA
J: TRBJ1-5
size: medium-sized
V: TRBV28
CDR3: CASSRGSWPQHF
DNA: TGTGCCAGCAGCAGGGGTTCTTGGCCCCAGCATTTT

D: TRBD2
J: TRBJ2-1
size: NA
V: TRBV6-1
CDR3: CASSGLAGRGIVGNEQFF
DNA: TGTGCCAGCAGTGGACTAGCGGGAAGGGGAATCGTGGGCAATGAGCAGTTCTTC

D: NA
J: TRBJ2-7
size: once
V: TRBV2
CDR3: CASTEHGTSPEQYF
DNA: TGTGCCAGCACCGAGCACGGGACATCGCCAGAGCAGTACTTC

D: NA
J: TRBJ2-2
size: few
V: TRBV2
CDR3: CASRAGRDTGELFF
DNA: TGTGCCAGCAGGGCCGGGAGAGACACCGGGGAGCTGTTTTTT

D: TRBD2
J: TRBJ2-2
size: NA
V: TRBV2
CDR3: CASSEARGGGGWLFF
DNA: TGTGCCAGCAGTGAAGCCCGCGGGGGGGGCGGATGGCTGTTTTTT

D: NA
J: TRBJ2-7
size: NA
V: TRBV2
CDR3: CASDADGFSYEQYF
DNA: TGTGCCAGTGATGCCGACGGCTTCTCCTACGAGCAGTACTTC